These T cell receptor beta chains were read from a single sample in a study of T-cell reconstitution after alpha-beta-depleted transplantation in children. TCRdb used MiXCR to reprocess the PCR reads, holding one entry per CDR3 protein. The sample holds approximately 400,000 distinct CDR3 sequences; approximately 10% are singletons and the top ten take roughly 5%. The sample in question was PBMCs from the stem cell graft donor, obtained from the stem cell graft. Receptors were obtained from a human donor who donated a stem cell graft to a child with acute myeloid leukemia. Each CDR3 is given with its conserved first and last residue. The D gene is left open where the match is weak. Clone size is stated in some rows and not others, as once, few, many or a class when expanded.

j_call,v_call,clone_size,d_call,cdr3_nt,cdr3_aa
TRBJ2-5,TRBV2,many,-,TGTGCCAGCGTAGACCTGGAGACCCAGTACTTC,CASVDLETQYF
TRBJ2-7,TRBV4-1,few,TRBD1,TGCGCCAGCAGCTTTCGATGGGACAGGCTCTCCGAGCAGTACTTC,CASSFRWDRLSEQYF
TRBJ2-5,TRBV7-2,-,-,TGTGCCAGCAGCAACGGGGGGCGACAGGAGACCCAGTACTTC,CASSNGGRQETQYF
TRBJ2-1,TRBV7-9,few,TRBD2,TGTGCCAGCAGCTCTCTAGCGGGGGAGACCTACAATGAGCAGTTCTTC,CASSSLAGETYNEQFF
TRBJ2-3,TRBV11-2,-,TRBD2,TGTGCCAGCAGCTCAGGCGGGAGGGCCACAGCTACGCAGTATTTT,CASSSGGRATATQYF
TRBJ2-7,TRBV2,few,-,TGTGCCAGCATGGATGGACGGATGTCTTCACTGGGGTACTTC,CASMDGRMSSLGYF
TRBJ2-1,TRBV12-3/TRBV12-4,few,-,TGTGCCAGCAGTTCGAGGGGGGGGGCTGCTGAGCAGTTCTTC,CASSSRGGAAEQFF
TRBJ2-1,TRBV4-1,few,-,TGCGCCAGCAGCCAAGCGGTAGGGCTGGGGCAGTTCTTC,CASSQAVGLGQFF
TRBJ1-3,TRBV6-1,-,TRBD1,TGTGCCAGCAGCAGAGACAGGGGCAATGGAAACACCATATATTTT,CASSRDRGNGNTIYF
TRBJ2-1,TRBV5-1,few,TRBD1,TGCGCCAGCAGCACCGGGACAGGGGGGAATGAGCAGTTCTTC,CASSTGTGGNEQFF
TRBJ1-4,TRBV5-1,-,-,TGCGCCAGCAGCGGCACAGGGTCGGTGGGTGAAAAACTGTTTTTT,CASSGTGSVGEKLFF
TRBJ2-1,TRBV5-1,many,-,TGCGCCAGCAGCTTGGCCGGGGGTCGTTCCTACAATGAGCAGTTCTTC,CASSLAGGRSYNEQFF
TRBJ2-5,TRBV5-6,-,-,TGTGCCAGCAGCTTGGTGGCAGGAGGACTCCAAGAGACCCAGTACTTC,CASSLVAGGLQETQYF
TRBJ2-1,TRBV20-1,few,-,TGCAGTGCTAGCCGGGCAGGCTACAATGAGCAGTTCTTC,CSASRAGYNEQFF
TRBJ2-5,TRBV10-1,many,-,TGCGCCAGCAGTGAGTCGACAAGCTGGGAGACCCAGTACTTC,CASSESTSWETQYF
TRBJ2-1,TRBV5-5,many,-,TGTGCCAGCAGCTTGGCCGGGCGGGACCGTTCCTACAATGAGCAGTTCTTC,CASSLAGRDRSYNEQFF
TRBJ1-2,TRBV11-2,-,-,TGTGCCAGCGGCCGGGAACCCGGCGCCTATGGCGACACCTTC,CASGREPGAYGDTF
TRBJ1-1,TRBV30,-,TRBD1,TGTGCCTGGAGTACAACAGGGGGCACTGAAGCTTTCTTT,CAWSTTGGTEAFF
TRBJ2-3,TRBV10-3,-,TRBD1,TGTGCCATCAGGCCGGGACAGGGCGCAGATACGCAGTATTTT,CAIRPGQGADTQYF
TRBJ2-3,TRBV5-6,-,TRBD2,TGTGCCAGCGACGCGACTAGCGGAGATACGCAGTATTTT,CASDATSGDTQYF
TRBJ2-2,TRBV7-3,-,TRBD2,TGTGCCAGCAGCCGCCCCGACGCGGGGGCGAACACCGGGGAGCTGTTTTTT,CASSRPDAGANTGELFF
TRBJ1-5,TRBV27,many,TRBD1,TGTGCCAGCAGTAGACAGGGGAAGGGAAGCAATCAGCCCCAGCATTTT,CASSRQGKGSNQPQHF
TRBJ1-1,TRBV18,many,-,TGTGCCAGCTCACCTGCGACTGAAGCTTTCTTT,CASSPATEAFF
TRBJ2-3,TRBV5-1,few,TRBD2,TGCGCCAGCAGCACCGGGACTAGCGTGGCAGATACGCAGTATTTT,CASSTGTSVADTQYF
TRBJ2-1,TRBV12-3/TRBV12-4,many,TRBD1,TGTGCCAGCAGTACCACCCCCCCGACAGGGTCCTGGGGTGAGCAGTTCTTC,CASSTTPPTGSWGEQFF
TRBJ2-3,TRBV6-1,few,TRBD2,TGTGCCAGCAGCCGCAGACTAGCGGGAAATCCGGATACGCAGTATTTT,CASSRRLAGNPDTQYF
TRBJ1-3,TRBV29-1,-,TRBD1,TGCAGCGTTGCCGACAGGGGCTCTGGAAACACCATATATTTT,CSVADRGSGNTIYF
TRBJ2-1,TRBV5-5,-,TRBD1,TGTGCCAGCAGTGATTCGACAGGGGGCAATGAGCAGTTCTTC,CASSDSTGGNEQFF
TRBJ1-1,TRBV25-1,-,-,TGTGCCAGCAGGATCTCCGGGAACACTGAAGCTTTCTTT,CASRISGNTEAFF
TRBJ2-7,TRBV5-1,few,TRBD1,TGCGCCAGCTTCCGAGGGCCGGGACAGGGTTCCTACGAGCAGTACTTC,CASFRGPGQGSYEQYF
TRBJ2-5,TRBV9,many,-,TGTGCCAGCAGCCCTCGACTAGGGGAGACCCAGTACTTC,CASSPRLGETQYF
TRBJ1-3,TRBV4-1,-,-,TGCGCCAGCAGCCAAGATTCGGGGGCGGGAAACACCATATATTTT,CASSQDSGAGNTIYF
TRBJ2-3,TRBV7-2,few,-,TGTGCCAGCAGCTTAGGGGTCAGCGGAGGGTATGATACGCAGTATTTT,CASSLGVSGGYDTQYF
TRBJ2-3,TRBV27,many,TRBD2,TGTGCCAGCAGTTTTTCGGCTAGCGGGAGTCTCGCAGATACGCAGTATTTT,CASSFSASGSLADTQYF
TRBJ2-7,TRBV29-1,-,TRBD1,TGCAGCGCGGCGGGGAGACAGGGGCTCTTCGAGCAGTACTTC,CSAAGRQGLFEQYF
TRBJ2-2,TRBV5-1,few,TRBD2,TGCGCCAGCAGCCCCCGGACTAGCGGGAGTAACACCGGGGAGCTGTTTTTT,CASSPRTSGSNTGELFF
TRBJ2-1,TRBV7-2,many,TRBD2,TGTGCCAGCAGCCCGACTAGCGGGAGGATAAATGAGCAGTTCTTC,CASSPTSGRINEQFF
TRBJ1-5,TRBV7-7,many,-,TGTGCTAGCAGCTTAGTGGCAGGCGGCCAGCCCCAGCATTTT,CASSLVAGGQPQHF
TRBJ2-1,TRBV6-1,few,-,TGTGCCAGCACCACGGGCGTCGCCTACAATGAGCAGTTCTTC,CASTTGVAYNEQFF